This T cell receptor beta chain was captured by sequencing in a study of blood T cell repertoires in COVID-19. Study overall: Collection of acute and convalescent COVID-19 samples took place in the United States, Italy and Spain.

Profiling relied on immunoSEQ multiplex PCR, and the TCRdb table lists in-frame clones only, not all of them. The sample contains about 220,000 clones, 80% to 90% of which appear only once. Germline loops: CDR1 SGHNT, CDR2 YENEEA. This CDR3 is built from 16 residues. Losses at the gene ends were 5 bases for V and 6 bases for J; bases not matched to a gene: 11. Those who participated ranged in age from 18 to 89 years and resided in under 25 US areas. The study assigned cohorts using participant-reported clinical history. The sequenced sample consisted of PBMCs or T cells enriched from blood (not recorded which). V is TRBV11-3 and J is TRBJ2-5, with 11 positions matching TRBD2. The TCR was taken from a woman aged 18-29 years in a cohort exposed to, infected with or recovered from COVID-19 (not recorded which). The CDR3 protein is CASSPTSGSSQKTQYF. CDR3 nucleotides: TGTGCCAGCAGCCCTACTAGCGGGAGCTCCCAGAAGACCCAGTACTTC. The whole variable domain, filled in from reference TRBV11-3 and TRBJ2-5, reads EAGVVQSPRYKIIEKKQPVAFWCNPISGHNTLYWYLQNLGQGPELLIRYENEEAVDDSQLPKDRFSAERLKGVDSTLKIQPAELGDSAVYLCASSPTSGSSQKTQYFGPGTRLLVL.